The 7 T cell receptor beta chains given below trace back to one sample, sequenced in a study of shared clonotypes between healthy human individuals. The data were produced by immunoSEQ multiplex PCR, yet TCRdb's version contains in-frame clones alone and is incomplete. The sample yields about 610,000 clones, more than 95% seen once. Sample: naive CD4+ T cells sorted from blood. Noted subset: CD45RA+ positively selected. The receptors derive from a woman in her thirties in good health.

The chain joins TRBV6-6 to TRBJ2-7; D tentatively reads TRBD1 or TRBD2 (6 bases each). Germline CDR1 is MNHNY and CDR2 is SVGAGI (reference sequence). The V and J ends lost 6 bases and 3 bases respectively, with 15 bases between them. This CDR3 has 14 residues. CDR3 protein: CASRKGGFYYEQYF. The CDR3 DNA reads TGTGCCAGCAGAAAAGGGGGGTTTTACTACGAGCAGTACTTC.

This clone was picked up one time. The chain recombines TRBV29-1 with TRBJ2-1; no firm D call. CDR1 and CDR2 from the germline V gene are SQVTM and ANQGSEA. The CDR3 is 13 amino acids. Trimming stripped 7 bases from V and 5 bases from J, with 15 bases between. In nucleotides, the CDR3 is TGCAGCGCCTGTATTCTCTTGAACAATGAGCAGTTCTTC. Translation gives CSACILLNNEQFF.

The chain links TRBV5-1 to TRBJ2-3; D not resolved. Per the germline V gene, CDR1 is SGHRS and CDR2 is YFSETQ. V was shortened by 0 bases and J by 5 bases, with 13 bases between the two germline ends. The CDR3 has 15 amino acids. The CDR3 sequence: CASSLGSTGQDTQYF. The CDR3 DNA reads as TGCGCCAGCAGCTTGGGATCAACTGGGCAAGATACGCAGTATTTT.

The CDR3 is CASSLNTRSGNTIYF. In nucleotides, the CDR3 is TGTGCCAGCAGCTTGAACACTCGCTCTGGAAACACCATATATTTT. This chain connects TRBV7-9 to TRBJ1-3; D gene uncertain. Germline CDR1 SEHNR, CDR2 FQNEAQ (reference sequence). The CDR3 loop spans 15 amino acids. The germline V and J ends were trimmed by 3 bases and 0 bases, with 9 bases remaining between them.

CDR3: CASSARHLTEAFF. The CDR3 DNA sequence: TGTGCCAGCAGCGCGCGTCACCTCACTGAAGCTTTCTTT. The rearrangement links TRBV6-5 to TRBJ1-1; the D is unclear. The V and J ends lost 6 bases and 4 bases respectively, with 12 bases between them. The germline V gene has CDR1 MNHEY and CDR2 SVGAGI. The CDR3 runs 13 residues.

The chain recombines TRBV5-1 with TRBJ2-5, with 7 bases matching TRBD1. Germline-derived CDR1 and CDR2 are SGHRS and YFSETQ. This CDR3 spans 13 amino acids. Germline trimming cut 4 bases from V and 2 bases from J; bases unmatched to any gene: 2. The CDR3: CASSGDRQETQYF. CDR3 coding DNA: TGCGCCAGCAGCGGGGACAGACAAGAGACCCAGTACTTC.

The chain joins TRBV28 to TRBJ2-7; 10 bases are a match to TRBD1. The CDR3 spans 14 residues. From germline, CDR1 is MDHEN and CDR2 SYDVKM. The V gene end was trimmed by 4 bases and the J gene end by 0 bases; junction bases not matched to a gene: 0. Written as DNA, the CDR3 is TGTGCCAGCAGTTGGGACAGGGGCTCCTACGAGCAGTACTTC. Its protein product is CASSWDRGSYEQYF.